The 12 T cell receptor beta chains in this list originate from one sample, sequenced in a study of T cell changes during pregnancy in multiple sclerosis. Sequencing was performed with immunoSEQ multiplex PCR; in TCRdb, only in-frame clones are kept and a portion is missing. The sample contains just under 65,000 clones, around 93% of which appear only once. The material was CD8+ T cells from peripheral blood mononuclear cells, obtained in the second trimester of pregnancy. Receptors were obtained from a female donor with multiple sclerosis, enrolled in a pregnancy study.

In nucleotides, the CDR3 is TGTGCCAGCAGTGATAGGTGGACAGGGAGTACAGATACGCAGTATTTT. Its protein is CASSDRWTGSTDTQYF. V is TRBV2 and J is TRBJ2-3, with TRBD1 matching 8 bases. After removal of 3 bases from V and 3 bases from J, the junction contained 8 bases not matched to a gene. Germline V CDR1 and CDR2: SNHLY, FYNNEI. This CDR3 has 16 residues.

This chain connects TRBV5-6 to TRBJ1-1; D might be TRBD1 (5 bases). Trimming took off 7 bases at V and 3 bases at J, with 10 bases between the two ends. Germline V CDR1 and CDR2: SGHDT, YYEEEE. The CDR3 covers 12 residues. The CDR3 sequence is CASSRGDTEAFF. The DNA for the CDR3 is TGTGCCAGCTCCCGGGGGGACACTGAAGCTTTCTTT.

This chain connects TRBV19 to TRBJ2-7; 7 nucleotides match TRBD2. The CDR3 contains 14 residues. CDR1 and CDR2 from the germline V gene are LNHDA and SQIVND (reference sequence). The junction had 6 bases not matched to a gene; V was cut back by 3 bases and J by 4 bases. The CDR3 region has the DNA TGTGCCAGTAGTATTGCGGGGGTGGGGTACGAGCAGTACTTC. This codes for CASSIAGVGYEQYF.

Here the CDR3 reads CASRKTGDYEQYF. The CDR3 DNA sequence: TGTGCCAGCAGGAAGACAGGGGACTACGAGCAGTACTTC. The chain joins TRBV6-5 to TRBJ2-7; 8 bases are shared with TRBD1. V dropped 6 bases and J dropped 3; count of bases not matched to a gene: 4. The CDR3 totals 13 residues. CDR1 is MNHEY, CDR2 SVGAGI, per germline.

CDR3 sequence (DNA): TGCGCCAGCAGCTTGTCTCCTAGCGGGAGGGGAATCTCCTACGAGCAGTACTTC. Its translation is CASSLSPSGRGISYEQYF. The chain couples TRBV5-1 to TRBJ2-7; TRBD2 aligns across 12 bases. CDR1 is SGHRS and CDR2 is YFSETQ in the germline V gene. The CDR3 has 18 amino acids. The junction had 8 bases not matched to a gene; V was cut back by 1 base and J by 0 bases.

This chain uses TRBV20-1 with TRBJ2-1, with a weak D call TRBD2 (6 bases). This CDR3 is built from 11 residues. CDR1 is DFQATT and CDR2 is SNEGSKA in the germline V gene (reference sequence). Trimming removed 6 bases from V and 10 bases from J, with 13 bases in between. CDR3 nucleotide sequence: TGCAGTGCGAGGACCGGAGGGGAGCAGTTCTTC. Translating it yields CSARTGGEQFF.

The chain recombines TRBV6-4 with TRBJ2-3; possibly TRBD2 for D (6 bases). From germline, CDR1 is MRHNA and CDR2 SNTAGT. Trimming took 0 bases from V and 2 from J, leaving 9 bases between them. There are 15 residues in the CDR3. In nucleotides, the CDR3 is TGTGCCAGCAGTGACTCCGGGGGATCCACAGATACGCAGTATTTT. It translates to CASSDSGGSTDTQYF.

CDR3 sequence: CAWSVRGTEAFF. In DNA form, the CDR3 reads TGTGCCTGGAGTGTACGAGGAACTGAAGCTTTCTTT. The chain couples TRBV30 to TRBJ1-1; D gene ambiguous. V gave up 0 bases and J gave up 5 bases, with 7 bases separating them. Germline V lookup: CDR1 GTSNPN, CDR2 SVGIG (reference sequence). This CDR3 has 12 residues.

This rearrangement joins TRBV9 to TRBJ1-4; 9 bases agree with TRBD1. After removal of 3 bases from V and 2 bases from J, the junction contained 2 bases not matched to a gene. This CDR3 has 15 residues. Per germline, CDR1 SGDLS and CDR2 YYNGEE. The DNA for the CDR3 is TGTGCCAGCAGCGCCGGACAGGGGACTAATGAAAAACTGTTTTTT. It specifies CASSAGQGTNEKLFF.

As DNA, the CDR3 is TGCGCCAGCAGCCAATTCTCCTCAACTAATGAAAAACTGTTTTTT. Amino acids: CASSQFSSTNEKLFF. This chain connects TRBV4-3 to TRBJ1-4; D remains unclear. Per germline, CDR1 LGHNA and CDR2 YSLEER. V was shortened by 2 bases and J by 0 bases, with 7 bases between the two germline ends. The CDR3 is made up of 15 amino acids.

This clone turned up a few times. This chain links TRBV5-5 with TRBJ1-2; 9 nucleotides match TRBD1. The CDR3 loop spans 13 amino acids. Germline V CDR1 and CDR2: SGHKS, YYEKEE (reference sequence). Unmatched junction bases numbered 4, after V lost 3 bases and J lost 7 bases. This CDR3 reads CASSYGQGFGYTF. DNA for the CDR3: TGTGCCAGCAGCTATGGACAGGGGTTTGGCTACACCTTC.

This chain joins TRBV5-1 and TRBJ2-7, with 10 bases lining up with TRBD1. CDR3 length: 17 amino acids. The trim removed 4 bases at V and 4 bases at J, leaving 14 bases unmatched. Germline CDR1 and CDR2: SGHRS and YFSETQ. CDR3 residues: CASSPGTGATGAYEQYF. CDR3 DNA sequence: TGCGCCAGCAGCCCCGGGACAGGGGCCACGGGTGCGTACGAGCAGTACTTC.